Following are 2 T cell receptor beta chains from one sample sequenced in a study of T cell repertoires in cytomegalovirus infection. TCRdb called the reads again in MiXCR, with one record for every CDR3 protein. Here the sample spans about 180,000 distinct CDR3 sequences, around 14% being singletons. Sequencing input: PBMCs. The receptors shown here come from a human donor in good health (CMV status not recorded). Some clones in this sample may be carry-over from other donors' samples.

This clonotype appeared many times. The CDR3: CASSLDGSGSLREQYF. Here the CDR3 DNA reads TGTGCCAGCAGCTTAGATGGTAGCGGTTCCTTAAGGGAGCAGTACTTC. The V gene is TRBV7-2, the J gene TRBJ2-7, with D possibly matching TRBD2 (6 bases). The CDR3 has 16 residues. The ends were cut back, 1 base at V and 7 bases at J, with 20 bases in the middle. Per the germline V gene, CDR1 is SGHTA and CDR2 is FQGNSA. The whole variable domain, filled in from reference TRBV7-2 and TRBJ2-7, reads GAGVSQSPSNKVTEKGKDVELRCDPISGHTALYWYRQSLGQGLEFLIYFQGNSAPDKSGLPSDRFSAERTGGSVSTLTIQRTQQEDSAVYLCASSLDGSGSLREQYFGPGTRLTVT.

At least ten counts were recorded for this clonotype. This chain connects TRBV7-2 to TRBJ2-7; TRBD2 matches at 11 bases. The CDR3 loop spans 17 amino acids. Germline V lookup: CDR1 SGHTA, CDR2 FQGNSA. Losses at the gene ends were 3 bases for V and 0 bases for J; bases not matched to a gene: 7. The DNA for the CDR3 is TGTGCCAGCAGCTTGCCTAGCGGGAGGCCCAGCTCCTACGAGCAGTACTTC. This translates into CASSLPSGRPSSYEQYF.